These T cell receptor beta chains were read from a single sample in a study of cytomegalovirus exposure and HLA in healthy donors. The assay was immunoSEQ multiplex PCR, and TCRdb's table has in-frame clones only and misses some. The sample records roughly 58,000 clones, 65% to 90% being singletons. What was sequenced was PBMCs. These receptors all come from a human donor in good health. Each CDR3 is given with its conserved first and last residue. Fields, in order: V gene, J gene, CDR3 protein.

TRBV19	TRBJ1-1	CASTIGGPAEAFF
TRBV7-2	TRBJ2-2	CASSPDRVTGELFF
TRBV20-1	TRBJ2-5	CSASTGTQYF
TRBV19	TRBJ1-4	CASTRQATNEKLFF
TRBV2	TRBJ1-6	CASSEHRQINNSPLHF
TRBV29-1	TRBJ1-3	CSVERGTGNTIYF
TRBV15	TRBJ2-7	CATSSSGTGVAYEQYF
TRBV29-1	TRBJ2-1	CSAVFVLAGSMSYNEQFF
TRBV7-6	TRBJ1-6	CASSPMDSLASPLHF
TRBV2	TRBJ1-6	CASSEDRSNSPLHF
TRBV5-1	TRBJ2-7	CASRDSPGQGGYEQYF
TRBV6-6	TRBJ2-7	CASSIRDTNYEQYF
TRBV19	TRBJ1-2	CASSLQVGGYTF
TRBV19	TRBJ1-6	CASRREVNNSPLHF
TRBV21-1	TRBJ2-7	CASPRDRGYYEQYF
TRBV29-1	TRBJ1-1	CSVATGGQSGEAFF
TRBV5-5	TRBJ2-1	CASSFWGRDEQFF
TRBV6-4	TRBJ2-3	CASSELAGDSDTQYF
TRBV4-3	TRBJ2-3	CASSQEAYGSEDTQYF
TRBV4-2	TRBJ1-4	CASSQVGGSNEKLFF
TRBV7-2	TRBJ2-7	CASSGRPLDRVKSYEQYF
TRBV7-2	TRBJ1-2	CASSLDRVYGYTF
TRBV4-3	TRBJ1-3	CASSQRGPGNTIYF
TRBV5-6	NA	CASSLWRNFLEQYF
TRBV20-1	TRBJ1-2	CSAKQGGGYTF
TRBV7-3	TRBJ2-1	CASSGGATINEQFF
TRBV19	TRBJ2-5	CASSMPTGRETQYF
TRBV10-3	TRBJ2-1	CAISESLYEVSFNEQFF
TRBV7-2	TRBJ2-1	CASSLVLAGVSYNEQFF
TRBV19	TRBJ1-5	CASSIDRGRQPQHF
TRBV11-3	TRBJ2-5	CASSLGGGQETQYF
TRBV7-2	TRBJ2-7	CASSLDAGTSQRQQYF
TRBV5-4	TRBJ2-1	CASSWGQGQFF
TRBV4-3	TRBJ2-7	CASSQESGSWGPGGEQYF
TRBV5-1	TRBJ2-1	CASMLEGHNYNEQFF
TRBV19	TRBJ1-3	CASSADRVHTIYF
TRBV11-2	TRBJ2-5	CASSPGGYSGSQETQYF
TRBV29-1	TRBJ1-3	CSVAGTGGNTIYF
TRBV7-2	TRBJ2-1	CASKGLAGTRSYNEQFF
TRBV5-1	TRBJ2-1	CASSPTGVDEQFF
TRBV11-3	TRBJ2-1	CASSLGLREGFRNEQFF
TRBV7-2	TRBJ2-3	CASSLAVASRRDTQYF
TRBV13	TRBJ2-7	CASTPGDREFHEQYF
TRBV7-2	TRBJ1-5	CASSLSGGRNQPQHF
TRBV4-1	TRBJ2-1	CASSQWASGGLYNEQFF
TRBV4-1	TRBJ2-6	CASSQSPGLAGAGANVLTF
TRBV5-1	TRBJ2-1	CASSLEGLAGYNEQFF
TRBV7-3	TRBJ2-5	CASSSSGSWGETQYF
TRBV5-1	TRBJ2-1	CASLDYLANEQFF
TRBV6-1	TRBJ2-7	CASSESGTGSYEQYF
TRBV18	TRBJ1-1	CASSYSGTGVNTEAFF
TRBV19	TRBJ2-7	CASSMTQGAVYEQYF
TRBV4-2	TRBJ1-3	CASSQVTISRSGGTIYF
TRBV4-3	TRBJ2-1	CASSQDWTSGMYEQFF
TRBV1	TRBJ2-7	CTSSQDQRRGTDYEQYF
TRBV18	TRBJ1-1	CASSSGADEAFF
TRBV21-1	TRBJ1-5	CASSAQAGDRDSNQPQHF
TRBV5-1	TRBJ2-1	CASSKPGLAGGPDEQFF
TRBV4-1	TRBJ1-3	CASSQDVRGTGNTIYF